This T cell receptor (beta chain) is drawn from a study of blood T cell repertoires in COVID-19. This CDR3 has 12 amino acids. Trimming pared 0 bases from V and 13 bases from J, leaving 8 bases between. Per germline, CDR1 SGDLS and CDR2 YYNGEE. Data came from immunoSEQ multiplex PCR; TCRdb stores just in-frame clones and leaves some out. The sample gives 250,000 or so clones, 86% of which show up once; approximately 2.1% is in the top ten. The material sequenced was PBMCs or T cells enriched from blood (not recorded which). The TCR sequence derives from a woman in her forties or fifties who had recovered from COVID-19. V and J are TRBV9 and TRBJ1-6; D is possibly TRBD1 (5 bases). CDR3 protein: CASSVEEGPLHF. CDR3 sequence (DNA): TGTGCCAGCAGCGTAGAGGAGGGGCCCCTCCACTTT.